These 32 T cell receptor beta chains originate from one sample sequenced in a study of tumor-infiltrating lymphocytes in localized non-small cell lung cancer. Assay used: immunoSEQ multiplex PCR; TCRdb lists only in-frame clones, some missing. The sample has about 23,000 clones, about two thirds seen once. Specimen: lung tumor tissue. Receptor source: a human donor with non-small cell lung cancer.

V is TRBV19 and J is TRBJ2-4; no clear D gene. The ends were cut back, 7 bases at V and 0 bases at J, with 10 bases in the middle. Germline V CDR1 and CDR2: LNHDA, SQIVND (reference sequence). The length of the CDR3 is 14 residues. In nucleotides, the CDR3 is TGTGCCAGTAAAGAGGAACTAGCCAAAAACATTCAGTACTTC. As protein: CASKEELAKNIQYF.

This chain uses TRBV27 with TRBJ1-1, with D maybe TRBD1 (6 bases). This CDR3 has 15 amino acids. Trimming shortened V by 5 bases and J by 0 bases, and 13 bases separated the two germline ends. Germline V lookup: CDR1 MNHEY, CDR2 SMNVEV (reference sequence). CDR3: CASSPPTGLNTEAFF. Written as DNA, the CDR3 is TGTGCCAGCAGTCCCCCGACAGGACTGAACACTGAAGCTTTCTTT.

By share, this clone counts as medium-sized. V and J are TRBV13 and TRBJ1-1; a weak D match, TRBD1 (6 bases). This CDR3 contains 13 residues. Trimming left V 3 bases short and J 10 bases short, with 15 bases between. CDR1 and CDR2 (germline): PRHDT, FYEKMQ (reference sequence). The CDR3 reads CASSLRGGLIAFF. As DNA, the CDR3 is TGTGCCAGCAGCTTGAGGGGGGGGTTGATAGCTTTCTTT.

Only a few counts were recorded for this clone. The chain combines TRBV10-3 with TRBJ1-1, with 9 bases matching TRBD1. The germline gives CDR1 ENHRY, CDR2 SYGVKD. This CDR3 comprises 15 residues. After removal of 2 bases from V and 1 base from J, the junction contained 2 bases not matched to a gene. CDR3 in DNA: TGTGCCATCAGTGAGCCGGGACAGGGGAACACTGAAGCTTTCTTT. Its protein product is CAISEPGQGNTEAFF.

The chain joins TRBV25-1 to TRBJ1-1; D is unclear. Trimming cost V 2 bases and J 4 bases, with 14 bases left between them. This CDR3 comprises 15 residues. Per the germline V gene, CDR1 is MGHDK and CDR2 is SYGVNS. This CDR3 reads CASSESLPQSTEAFF. The CDR3 DNA reads TGTGCCAGCAGTGAAAGCCTCCCCCAGAGCACTGAAGCTTTCTTT. The entire variable domain, with the rest obtained from reference TRBV25-1 and TRBJ1-1, is as follows: EADIYQTPRYLVIGTGKKITLECSQTMGHDKMYWYQQDPGMELHLIHYSYGVNSTEKGDLSSESTVSRIRTEHFPLTLESARPSHTSQYLCASSESLPQSTEAFFGQGTRLTVV.

This rearrangement joins TRBV19 to TRBJ2-7, with 11 bases aligning to TRBD2. CDR1 is LNHDA and CDR2 is SQIVND in the germline V gene (reference sequence). J gave up 6 bases and V 2 bases, and 6 bases lay outside the gene matches. The CDR3 is 15 residues long. The CDR3 sequence is CASSIKTSGTREQYF. The CDR3 DNA follows: TGTGCCAGTAGTATAAAGACTAGCGGGACTCGCGAGCAGTACTTC. Full variable domain (outside the CDR3, taken from reference TRBV19 and TRBJ2-7): DGGITQSPKYLFRKEGQNVTLSCEQNLNHDAMYWYRQDPGQGLRLIYYSQIVNDFQKGDIAEGYSVSREKKESFPLTVTSAQKNPTAFYLCASSIKTSGTREQYFGPGTRLTVT.

The J gene is TRBJ1-2, the V gene TRBV7-9; maybe TRBD1 (6 bases). The CDR3 totals 13 residues. Germline CDR1 is SEHNR and CDR2 is FQNEAQ (reference sequence). Trimming pared 1 base from V and 5 bases from J, leaving 8 bases between. The CDR3 sequence: CASSLGTEYGYTF. The CDR3 DNA sequence: TGTGCCAGCAGCTTAGGGACAGAATATGGCTACACCTTC.

V gene TRBV7-9 combines with J gene TRBJ2-5; D assignment may be TRBD1 or TRBD2 (7 bases each). The length of the CDR3 is 17 residues. The V and J ends lost 5 bases and 5 bases respectively, with 24 bases between them. The germline gives CDR1 SEHNR, CDR2 FQNEAQ (reference sequence). The CDR3 region is CASSTRGFAGVGETQYF. The CDR3 coding sequence is TGTGCCAGCAGCACCAGGGGGTTTGCGGGAGTTGGCGAGACCCAGTACTTC.

The genes are TRBV6-5 and TRBJ1-1, with D tentatively TRBD1 (5 bases). This CDR3 comprises 14 residues. Germline V gene lookup returns CDR1 MNHEY and CDR2 SVGAGI. The ends were cut back, 6 bases at V and 4 bases at J, with 15 bases in the middle. Here the CDR3 reads CASRPGVVGTEAFF. The DNA for the CDR3 is TGTGCCAGCAGGCCGGGGGTCGTGGGCACTGAAGCTTTCTTT.

J is TRBJ1-5 and V is TRBV28; no firm D call. Trimming shortened V by 5 bases and J by 2 bases, and 16 bases separated the two germline ends. Germline CDR1 MDHEN, CDR2 SYDVKM. CDR3 size: 16 residues. This chain's CDR3 is CASSKQIAAGNQPQHF. In nucleotides, the CDR3 is TGTGCCAGCAGTAAACAGATCGCGGCCGGCAATCAGCCCCAGCATTTT.

V is TRBV7-8 and J is TRBJ2-7; TRBD2 is a possible D gene (5 bases). The germline V gene encodes CDR1 SGHVS and CDR2 FQNEAQ. The CDR3 spans 15 residues. V lost 5 bases and J lost 0, with 14 bases in between. CDR3 nucleotide sequence: TGTGCCAGCAGCCCTAGCATTCTTAACTCCTACGAGCAGTACTTC. This gives the protein CASSPSILNSYEQYF.

This chain links TRBV10-1 with TRBJ2-1, with a possible D match to TRBD2 (5 bases). This CDR3 has 13 residues. V lost 6 bases to trimming and J lost 4 bases, with 10 bases between them. Germline CDR1 and CDR2: WNHNN and SYGVQD (reference sequence). CDR3 in amino acids: CASSRTAYNEQFF. CDR3 nucleotides: TGCGCCAGCAGCAGGACTGCTTACAATGAGCAGTTCTTC.

The V and J genes are TRBV5-1 and TRBJ2-3; D remains unclear. The CDR3 runs to 14 residues. Germline lookup yields CDR1 SGHRS and CDR2 YFSETQ. V lost 1 base, J lost 2 bases, and 8 bases lay in between. The CDR3: CASSLNAYTDTQYF. CDR3 DNA: TGCGCCAGCAGCTTGAATGCTTACACAGATACGCAGTATTTT.

This clone has only one observation. This chain uses TRBV2 with TRBJ2-5; no firm D call. Germline loops: CDR1 SNHLY, CDR2 FYNNEI. This CDR3 has 13 amino acids. Between the trimmed V and J ends, which lost 1 base and 3 bases, there was a span of 6 bases. In nucleotides, the CDR3 is TGTGCCAGCAGTGAAGGACAAGAAGAGACCCAGTACTTC. It yields the protein CASSEGQEETQYF.

The V and J genes are TRBV11-3 and TRBJ2-3, with TRBD2 matching over 12 bases. Trimming removed 4 bases from V and 5 bases from J; junction bases left unmatched: 1. The length of the CDR3 is 14 residues. Germline CDR1 SGHNT, CDR2 YENEEA. The CDR3 coding sequence is TGTGCCAGCAGCTCGGGACTAGCGGGAGATACGCAGTATTTT. It codes for CASSSGLAGDTQYF.

This chain uses TRBV5-6 with TRBJ2-7; D is undetermined. The CDR3 covers 15 residues. Trimming cost V 4 bases and J 2 bases, with 16 bases left between them. CDR1 is SGHDT and CDR2 is YYEEEE in the germline V gene. In nucleotides, the CDR3 is TGTGCCAGCAGCACAAGACAAGAGATAACCTACGAGCAGTACTTC. Its translation is CASSTRQEITYEQYF.

V gene TRBV18 combines with J gene TRBJ1-5, with D possibly being TRBD1 (5 bases). V was clipped by 3 bases and J by 4 bases, with 16 bases between them. Germline assignment: CDR1 KGHSH and CDR2 LQKENI. The CDR3 totals 16 residues. As DNA, the CDR3 is TGTGCCAGCTCACCCGACAGAGTTTCTTGGAATCAGCCCCAGCATTTT. Encoded protein: CASSPDRVSWNQPQHF.

The genes are TRBV4-1 and TRBJ2-1; D not certain. Trimming stripped 3 bases from V and 4 bases from J, with 7 bases between. From germline, CDR1 is MGHRA and CDR2 YSYEKL. The CDR3 loop spans 13 amino acids. The CDR3 DNA reads TGCGCCAGCAGCCAGCCAAATTACAATGAGCAGTTCTTC. Amino acid sequence: CASSQPNYNEQFF.

The chain has TRBV10-2 and TRBJ1-5; D uncertain. This CDR3 spans 13 amino acids. CDR1 and CDR2 (germline): WSHSY, SAAADI. V gave up 2 bases and J gave up 5 bases, with 7 bases separating them. CDR3 in DNA: TGCGCCAGCAGTGAGGAATCTTATCAGCCCCAGCATTTT. It is translated as CASSEESYQPQHF.

Details on this clone: Mismatch with germline at one junction end may stem from a read error. The rearrangement uses TRBV19 and TRBJ1-1, with D unclear. The CDR3 sequence is 12 residues long. Germline V gene sequence: CDR1 LNHDA, CDR2 SQIVND (reference sequence). CDR3 residues: CASSTRVAEAFF. The CDR3, as DNA: TGTGCCAGTAGTACCCGAGTCGCTGAGGCTTTCTTT. Using reference TRBV19 and TRBJ1-1 for the parts outside the CDR3, the full variable domain is DGGITQSPKYLFRKEGQNVTLSCEQNLNHDAMYWYRQDPGQGLRLIYYSQIVNDFQKGDIAEGYSVSREKKESFPLTVTSAQKNPTAFYLCASSTRVAEAFFGQGTRLTVV.

This clone was seen ten or more times. This sequence joins TRBV11-2 and TRBJ1-2, with D unclear. The V end was cut by 0 bases, the J end by 4 bases, with 6 bases between. CDR3 length equals 13 residues. CDR1 is SGHAT and CDR2 is FQNNGV in the germline V gene. The CDR3 DNA reads TGTGCCAGCAGCTTAGACACTGCCTATGGCTACACCTTC. Its protein is CASSLDTAYGYTF. Filled out from reference TRBV11-2 and TRBJ1-2, the complete variable domain reads EAGVAQSPRYKIIEKRQSVAFWCNPISGHATLYWYQQILGQGPKLLIQFQNNGVVDDSQLPKDRFSAERLKGVDSTLKIQPAKLEDSAVYLCASSLDTAYGYTFGSGTRLTVV.

This clone has more than one count but fewer than ten. The V gene is TRBV7-2, the J gene TRBJ1-2, with TRBD1 matching 7 bases. CDR3 length equals 15 residues. In germline, CDR1 is SGHTA, CDR2 FQGNSA. J gave up 0 bases and V 8 bases, and 9 bases lay outside the gene matches. In DNA, the CDR3 is TGTGCCAGCGGGGCAGGGGGGACCACTAACTATGGCTACACCTTC. Translation gives CASGAGGTTNYGYTF.

V and J are TRBV4-3 and TRBJ1-2, with D perhaps TRBD1 (6 bases). Germline V gene sequence: CDR1 LGHNA, CDR2 YSLEER. V lost 0 bases to trimming and J lost 5 bases, with 19 bases between them. This CDR3 contains 17 residues. The CDR3 DNA sequence: TGCGCCAGCAGCCAAGATATGGACAGCCAATCTCCTTATGGCTACACCTTC. Translation: CASSQDMDSQSPYGYTF.

V and J are TRBV18 and TRBJ2-3, with 8 bases lining up with TRBD1. CDR1 is KGHSH and CDR2 is LQKENI in the germline V gene. J lost 1 base, V lost 7 bases, and 7 bases had no gene match. The CDR3 covers 15 residues. DNA for the CDR3: TGTGCCAGCTTCAGGGGGCAGGTTGGCACAGATACGCAGTATTTT. Translating gives CASFRGQVGTDTQYF.

The chain combines TRBV7-9 with TRBJ2-1, with 12 bases identical to TRBD2. After removal of 4 bases from V and 9 bases from J, the junction contained 7 bases not matched to a gene. Germline CDR1 SEHNR, CDR2 FQNEAQ (reference sequence). The CDR3 is 15 amino acids. The CDR3 coding sequence is TGTGCCAGCAGCTCTAGCGGGAGGGCCGCGGGTGAGCAGTTCTTC. This sequence encodes CASSSSGRAAGEQFF.

The V call is TRBV27, the J call TRBJ2-7; tentatively, D is TRBD2 (5 bases). V was shortened by 1 base and J by 5 bases, with 15 bases between the two germline ends. Germline V lookup: CDR1 MNHEY, CDR2 SMNVEV (reference sequence). This CDR3 is 15 amino acids long. The CDR3 nucleotides are TGTGCCAGCAGTTTATTGGGATCGGGGAAAAACGAGCAGTACTTC. Translation: CASSLLGSGKNEQYF.

The rearrangement links TRBV1 to TRBJ2-3; the D call of TRBD2 is as the table states it, not checked on the DNA. TRBV1 is a recognized pseudogene. The CDR3 loop spans 15 amino acids. The CDR3 reads CTSSPGTSDTDTQYF. The CDR3 region has the DNA TGCACCAGCAGCCCCGGGACTAGTGACACAGATACGCAGTATTTT.

This clone was seen only a few times. V gene TRBV18 combines with J gene TRBJ1-5, with TRBD1 matching 8 bases. J gave up 0 bases and V 4 bases, and 2 bases lay outside the gene matches. Per the germline V gene, CDR1 is KGHSH and CDR2 is LQKENI. The CDR3 is made up of 15 amino acids. The CDR3 DNA follows: TGTGCCAGCTCACTGGGACAGGATAGCAATCAGCCCCAGCATTTT. It specifies CASSLGQDSNQPQHF.

This clone was recorded a few times. The chain couples TRBV2 to TRBJ2-7; 11 bases match TRBD2. The CDR3 spans 18 residues. Germline CDR1 SNHLY, CDR2 FYNNEI. V was pared by 0 bases and J by 5 bases, with 12 bases of the junction left unmatched. CDR3: CASSEAGGVAGGRNEQYF. The DNA for the CDR3 is TGTGCCAGCAGTGAAGCAGGTGGGGTAGCGGGAGGGAGGAACGAGCAGTACTTC.

The rearrangement joins TRBV5-6 to TRBJ1-2; D may be TRBD1 (5 bases). From germline, CDR1 is SGHDT and CDR2 YYEEEE. This CDR3 is built from 13 residues. V was cut by 2 bases and J by 8 bases, with 13 bases left in between. The CDR3: CASSFPGPGGYTF. The CDR3 nucleotides are TGTGCCAGCAGCTTCCCAGGGCCGGGAGGCTACACCTTC.

The J gene is TRBJ2-2, the V gene TRBV7-6, with 7 nucleotides matching TRBD2. CDR1 and CDR2 from the germline V gene are SGHVS and FNYEAQ. V dropped 5 bases and J dropped 3; count of bases not matched to a gene: 6. This CDR3 comprises 15 residues. CDR3 region: CASSPSTSYTGELFF. CDR3 DNA: TGTGCCAGCAGCCCTTCGACTAGCTACACCGGGGAGCTGTTTTTT.

This clone qualifies as medium-sized (0.01 to 0.1%). The chain has TRBV5-1 and TRBJ1-1; TRBD1 might be the D (5 bases). The CDR3 consists of 14 residues. Germline CDR1 SGHRS, CDR2 YFSETQ. With 4 bases removed from V and 1 base from J, the gap between germline ends came to 11 bases. The CDR3, as DNA: TGCGCCAGCAGCGGGGGGTATGGGAACACTGAAGCTTTCTTT. This gives the protein CASSGGYGNTEAFF.